The 20 T cell receptor beta chains in this list originate from one sample, sequenced in a study of CD8+ T cells in alopecia areata. RNA extraction and reverse transcription yielded cDNA as sequencing template. Data came from immunoSEQ multiplex PCR; TCRdb stores just in-frame clones and leaves some out. The profile covers 150,000 to 160,000 clones, with 40% to 60% appearing a single time and just under 20% taken by the ten largest. Specimen: CD8+ T cells sorted from blood, collected at week 0. All receptors come from a human donor with alopecia areata.

The J gene is TRBJ1-2, the V gene TRBV29-1; D possibly corresponds to TRBD1 (5 bases). CDR1 is SQVTM, CDR2 ANQGSEA, per germline. CDR3 length equals 14 residues. Trimming shortened V by 7 bases and J by 1 base, and 16 bases separated the two germline ends. DNA for the CDR3: TGCAGCGCAGACACGACAGACTATAACTATGGCTACACCTTC. Translating gives CSADTTDYNYGYTF.

The chain has TRBV10-3 and TRBJ2-7; the D call may be TRBD1 or TRBD2 (5 bases each). From germline, CDR1 is ENHRY and CDR2 SYGVKD. V lost 6 bases, J lost 6 bases, and 9 bases lay in between. The CDR3 contains 11 residues. The chain's CDR3 is CAIRRGVEQYF. Here the CDR3 DNA reads TGTGCCATCAGACGAGGGGTCGAGCAGTACTTC.

This rearrangement joins TRBV2 to TRBJ1-1, with unresolved D. CDR1 is SNHLY, CDR2 FYNNEI, per germline. This CDR3 has 14 residues. V dropped 1 base and J dropped 0 bases, with 6 bases sitting between them. CDR3 nucleotides: TGTGCCAGCAGTGAAGTGGGGTTGAACACTGAAGCTTTCTTT. It translates to CASSEVGLNTEAFF.

V usage is TRBV30 and J usage is TRBJ1-1, with D perhaps matching TRBD1 (5 bases). Germline assignment: CDR1 GTSNPN and CDR2 SVGIG (reference sequence). The CDR3 is 16 residues long. Deletions cut 4 bases from V and 7 bases from J, with 25 bases between. DNA for the CDR3: TGTGCCTGGATTCTACTACCGACCGGGACGCAACTTGAAGCTTTCTTT. Residues: CAWILLPTGTQLEAFF.

This clone was counted between two and nine times. The V gene is TRBV7-9, the J gene TRBJ2-4; TRBD1 might be the D (5 bases). The germline gives CDR1 SEHNR, CDR2 FQNEAQ (reference sequence). Trimming took 5 bases from V and 3 from J, leaving 8 bases between them. This CDR3 comprises 13 residues. CDR3 sequence: CASSDSGKNIQYF. CDR3 in DNA: TGTGCCAGCAGCGACAGTGGCAAAAACATTCAGTACTTC.

This chain links TRBV4-2 with TRBJ2-7; D is undetermined. The germline V gene encodes CDR1 LGHNA and CDR2 YNFKEQ. V shed 4 bases and J shed 2 bases, with 9 bases lying between them. CDR3 size: 13 residues. CDR3 DNA sequence: TGTGCCAGCAGCCCCCCGGGTCCCTACGAGCAGTACTTC. This codes for CASSPPGPYEQYF.

The V and J genes are TRBV5-1 and TRBJ1-4, with D possibly TRBD1 on 6 matching bases. Germline V lookup: CDR1 SGHRS, CDR2 YFSETQ. Trimming left V 0 bases short and J 5 bases short, with 17 bases between. CDR3 length: 17 residues. DNA for the CDR3: TGCGCCAGCAGCTTGGAACCCTCACAGGGACGAAATGAAAAACTGTTTTTT. This gives the protein CASSLEPSQGRNEKLFF.

The CDR3 protein is CSVPLAGVYNEQFF. The CDR3 DNA follows: TGCAGCGTTCCTCTAGCGGGGGTCTACAATGAGCAGTTCTTC. The chain links TRBV29-1 to TRBJ2-1, with 10 bases that match TRBD2. Germline trimming cut 5 bases from V and 3 bases from J; bases unmatched to any gene: 4. In germline, CDR1 is SQVTM, CDR2 ANQGSEA. CDR3 length equals 14 residues.

The rearrangement links TRBV27 to TRBJ1-5, with D possibly TRBD1 on 5 matching bases. Germline CDR1 reads MNHEY; CDR2 reads SMNVEV (reference sequence). There are 16 residues in the CDR3. The germline V and J ends were trimmed by 2 bases and 6 bases, with 17 bases remaining between them. The CDR3 protein is CASSLGGSPISQPQHF. The CDR3 DNA reads TGTGCCAGCAGTTTAGGGGGATCCCCAATCAGTCAGCCCCAGCATTTT.

The chain combines TRBV2 with TRBJ2-1, with TRBD1 as a possible D gene (5 bases). This CDR3 contains 16 residues. The V and J ends lost 4 bases and 4 bases respectively, with 17 bases between them. CDR1 and CDR2 (germline): SNHLY, FYNNEI. The CDR3 bases are TGTGCCAGCAGTGCAGGGCCGAACCCTTGGTACAATGAGCAGTTCTTC. It yields the protein CASSAGPNPWYNEQFF.

The V gene is TRBV13, the J gene TRBJ2-3, with 8 bases fitting TRBD2. The CDR3 sequence is 17 residues long. The ends lost 5 bases at V and 2 bases at J; junction bases unmatched: 12. Per germline, CDR1 PRHDT and CDR2 FYEKMQ (reference sequence). CDR3 region: CASSPEGERGNTDTQYF. CDR3 DNA sequence: TGTGCCAGCAGCCCAGAAGGGGAGCGGGGGAACACAGATACGCAGTATTTT. Looking up the rest from reference TRBV13 and TRBJ2-3 gives the full variable domain: AAGVIQSPRHLIKEKRETATLKCYPIPRHDTVYWYQQGPGQDPQFLISFYEKMQSDKGSIPDRFSAQQFSDYHSELNMSSLELGDSALYFCASSPEGERGNTDTQYFGPGTRLTVL.

This clone was counted between two and nine times. This chain uses TRBV12-5 with TRBJ2-1; no definite D call. This CDR3 is built from 12 residues. The V end lost 2 bases, the J end lost 8 bases, and 7 bases lay between the germline ends. Per the germline V gene, CDR1 is LGHNT and CDR2 is FRNRAP. Written as DNA, the CDR3 is TGTGCTAGTGGTTTGAACCTCCATGAGCAGTTCTTC. As protein: CASGLNLHEQFF.

This clone has more than one count but fewer than ten. The chain combines TRBV18 with TRBJ2-7; 9 nucleotides align to TRBD1. Germline assignment: CDR1 KGHSH and CDR2 LQKENI. The junction had 0 bases not matched to a gene; V was cut back by 2 bases and J by 1 base. CDR3 size: 14 residues. The CDR3 DNA reads TGTGCCAGCTCACCAGGGACAGGGTCCTACGAGCAGTACTTC. It yields the protein CASSPGTGSYEQYF.

This clone was counted only a few times. The V and J genes are TRBV28 and TRBJ2-3; D is unresolved. This CDR3 contains 14 residues. Between the trimmed V and J ends, which lost 2 bases and 5 bases, there was a span of 11 bases. Germline lookup yields CDR1 MDHEN and CDR2 SYDVKM. CDR3 sequence: CASSLGIVGDTQYF. CDR3 DNA: TGTGCCAGCAGTTTAGGAATCGTGGGAGATACGCAGTATTTT. The full variable domain, with the rest looked up from reference TRBV28 and TRBJ2-3, is DVKVTQSSRYLVKRTGEKVFLECVQDMDHENMFWYRQDPGLGLRLIYFSYDVKMKEKGDIPEGYSVSREKKERFSLILESASTNQTSMYLCASSLGIVGDTQYFGPGTRLTVL.

Only a few counts were recorded for this clone. The chain recombines TRBV7-2 with TRBJ2-6; 9 bases map to TRBD1. V lost 4 bases, J lost 0 bases, and 7 bases stayed unmatched. This CDR3 spans 18 amino acids. Per the germline V gene, CDR1 is SGHTA and CDR2 is FQGNSA. In DNA form, the CDR3 reads TGTGCCAGCAGCTCGGGGACAGGGTTTTACTCTGGGGCCAACGTCCTGACTTTC. It codes for CASSSGTGFYSGANVLTF. Full variable domain (outside the CDR3, taken from reference TRBV7-2 and TRBJ2-6): GAGVSQSPSNKVTEKGKDVELRCDPISGHTALYWYRQSLGQGLEFLIYFQGNSAPDKSGLPSDRFSAERTGGSVSTLTIQRTQQEDSAVYLCASSSGTGFYSGANVLTFGAGSRLTVL.

J is TRBJ1-1 and V is TRBV12-5; D perhaps matches TRBD1 (6 bases). Per the germline V gene, CDR1 is LGHNT and CDR2 is FRNRAP. The V and J ends lost 8 bases and 6 bases respectively, with 10 bases between them. The length of the CDR3 is 11 residues. CDR3 nucleotide sequence: TGTGCTAGTAAAGAGGGGGCTGAAGCTTTCTTT. Residues: CASKEGAEAFF.

CDR3 in DNA: TGTGCCATCAAGATGAGCACCGGGGAGCTGTTTTTT. Encoded protein: CAIKMSTGELFF. The rearrangement joins TRBV10-3 to TRBJ2-2; D unclear. The V gene's germline CDR1 is ENHRY and CDR2 SYGVKD. CDR3 length equals 12 residues. Trimming shortened V by 7 bases and J by 4 bases, and 7 bases separated the two germline ends.

This chain links TRBV30 with TRBJ1-4; the D gene is possibly TRBD1 (5 bases). Trimming left V 2 bases short and J 8 bases short, with 9 bases between. This CDR3 is 12 amino acids long. Germline V CDR1 and CDR2: GTSNPN, SVGIG (reference sequence). CDR3 in amino acids: CAWSRGDEKLFF. The CDR3 DNA is TGTGCCTGGAGTAGAGGGGACGAAAAACTGTTTTTT.

The chain combines TRBV4-3 with TRBJ1-1; D is uncertain. Deletions cut 0 bases from V and 4 bases from J, with 12 bases between. Per the germline V gene, CDR1 is LGHNA and CDR2 is YSLEER. The CDR3 is 15 amino acids. The CDR3, as DNA: TGCGCCAGCAGCCAAGATTCGGATTCTCTCACTGAAGCTTTCTTT. Translating gives CASSQDSDSLTEAFF.

This chain joins TRBV9 and TRBJ2-3; no definite D call. Deletions cut 0 bases from V and 0 bases from J, with 11 bases between. The CDR3 totals 16 residues. Germline V gene sequence: CDR1 SGDLS, CDR2 YYNGEE. In DNA, the CDR3 is TGTGCCAGCAGCGTAGGGGTCCAGGCCAGCACAGATACGCAGTATTTT. Amino acid sequence: CASSVGVQASTDTQYF.